These 7 T cell receptor beta chains share one sample of origin, sequenced in a study of shared clonotypes between healthy human individuals (TCRdb year 2020). Library creation used the immunoSEQ multiplex PCR assay. This is the immuneACCESS table as TCRdb keeps it, with only in-frame sequences that have V and J called. A part of the clones is gone; compared with another copy, unresolved V genes explain less than half, and the rest is unexplained. The sample table contains some 900,000 clones; only one count was recorded for 76% of them. The ten most abundant clones make up approximately 1.5% of the sample. Sequenced material: memory CD4+ T cells sorted from blood. This specimen's cell subset or site label, interpreted: CD45RA-negative fraction. These receptors all stem from a man aged 18 to 35 in good health.

The V call is TRBV7-8, the J call TRBJ2-3; 11 nucleotides align to TRBD2. Trimming removed 5 bases from V and 0 bases from J; junction bases left unmatched: 10. Germline-derived CDR1 and CDR2 are SGHVS and FQNEAQ. The CDR3 totals 18 residues. CDR3 residues: CASSRKLLAGDSTDTQYF. DNA of the CDR3: TGTGCCAGCAGCCGGAAGTTACTAGCGGGGGATAGCACAGATACGCAGTATTTT.

The CDR3 loop reads CASSLSGGSRWEETQYF. The CDR3 DNA is TGTGCCAGCAGCTTGAGCGGCGGCAGCCGCTGGGAAGAGACCCAGTACTTC. V usage is TRBV5-6 and J usage is TRBJ2-5; tentatively, D is TRBD2 (5 bases). The CDR3 covers 17 residues. Trimming left V 1 base short and J 3 bases short, with 19 bases between. Germline V gives CDR1 SGHDT, CDR2 YYEEEE.

A note on this clone: Other DNA sequences within the sample encode an identical CDR3. The chain employs TRBV27 and TRBJ2-2, with D uncertain. Looked up from germline, CDR1 is MNHEY and CDR2 is SMNVEV (reference sequence). V was cut by 3 bases and J by 5 bases, with 7 bases left in between. The length of the CDR3 is 13 residues. CDR3 amino acids: CASSLFRTGELFF. In DNA form, the CDR3 reads TGTGCCAGCAGTTTGTTTAGGACCGGGGAGCTGTTTTTT.

V usage is TRBV19 and J usage is TRBJ1-6, with TRBD1 as a possible D gene (5 bases). Trimming stripped 11 bases from V and 7 bases from J, with 18 bases between. CDR3 size: 14 residues. Germline V CDR1 and CDR2: LNHDA, SQIVND (reference sequence). CDR3 residues: CASRPTWGNSPLHF. In nucleotides, the CDR3 is TGTGCCTCCCGTCCCACCTGGGGGAATTCACCCCTCCACTTT.

The chain joins TRBV10-1 to TRBJ2-5; TRBD2 matches 13 bases. This CDR3 comprises 16 residues. Trimming removed 3 bases from V and 1 base from J; junction bases left unmatched: 2. Germline assignment: CDR1 WNHNN and CDR2 SYGVQD (reference sequence). The CDR3 nucleotides are TGCGCCAGCAGTGATGGACTAGCGGGGGCCCAAGAGACCCAGTACTTC. It is translated as CASSDGLAGAQETQYF.

The chain uses TRBV2 and TRBJ2-7; D is uncertain. The V end lost 6 bases, the J end lost 0 bases, and 3 bases lay between the germline ends. CDR3 size: 11 residues. Germline CDR1 and CDR2: SNHLY and FYNNEI. The CDR3 DNA reads TGTGCCAGCAGGAACTCCTACGAGCAGTACTTC. Translating gives CASRNSYEQYF.

The chain uses TRBV7-3 and TRBJ1-6; tentatively, D is TRBD1 (5 bases). The CDR3 is 15 residues long. In germline, CDR1 is SGHTA, CDR2 FQGTGA. The ends were cut back, 5 bases at V and 9 bases at J, with 17 bases in the middle. The CDR3 sequence: CASSPRGEFSSPLHF. As DNA, the CDR3 is TGTGCCAGCAGCCCGCGGGGGGAATTTAGTTCACCCCTCCACTTT.